The clone carrying this T cell receptor beta chain was seen only a few times. Unique molecular identifiers were used in preparing the TCRbeta library. TCRdb re-called the PCR reads through MiXCR, storing one row per CDR3 protein. The sample lists roughly 610,000 distinct CDR3 sequences; more than 9% were seen once. These data come from a study of T-cell reconstitution after alpha-beta-depleted transplantation in children. The source material was PBMCs from the stem cell graft donor, sampled from the stem cell graft. This clonotype was obtained from a human donor who donated a stem cell graft to a child with acute myeloid leukemia.

The CDR3 loop is CAIREGRVGNEQFF. CDR3 in DNA: TGTGCCATCAGGGAGGGCAGGGTGGGCAATGAGCAGTTCTTC. The J gene is TRBJ2-1, the V gene TRBV10-3, with a weak D call TRBD2 (6 bases). Germline lookup yields CDR1 ENHRY and CDR2 SYGVKD. This CDR3 contains 14 residues. Trimming cost V 6 bases and J 6 bases, with 15 bases left between them.